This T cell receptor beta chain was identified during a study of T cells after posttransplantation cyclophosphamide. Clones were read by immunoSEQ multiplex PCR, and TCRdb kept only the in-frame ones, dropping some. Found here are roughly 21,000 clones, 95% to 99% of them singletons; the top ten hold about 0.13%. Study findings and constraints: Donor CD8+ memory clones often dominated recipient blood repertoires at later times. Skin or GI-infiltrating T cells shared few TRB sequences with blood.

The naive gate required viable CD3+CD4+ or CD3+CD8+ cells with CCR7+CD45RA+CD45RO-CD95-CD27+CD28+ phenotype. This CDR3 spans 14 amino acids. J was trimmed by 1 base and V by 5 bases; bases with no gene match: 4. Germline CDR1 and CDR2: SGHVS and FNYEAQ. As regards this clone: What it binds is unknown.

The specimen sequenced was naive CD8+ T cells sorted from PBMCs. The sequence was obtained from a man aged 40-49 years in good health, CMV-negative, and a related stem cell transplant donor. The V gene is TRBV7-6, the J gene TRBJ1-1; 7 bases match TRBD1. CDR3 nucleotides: TGTGCCAGCAGCCCAGGGGGTCGGAACACTGAAGCTTTCTTT. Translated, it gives CASSPGGRNTEAFF.